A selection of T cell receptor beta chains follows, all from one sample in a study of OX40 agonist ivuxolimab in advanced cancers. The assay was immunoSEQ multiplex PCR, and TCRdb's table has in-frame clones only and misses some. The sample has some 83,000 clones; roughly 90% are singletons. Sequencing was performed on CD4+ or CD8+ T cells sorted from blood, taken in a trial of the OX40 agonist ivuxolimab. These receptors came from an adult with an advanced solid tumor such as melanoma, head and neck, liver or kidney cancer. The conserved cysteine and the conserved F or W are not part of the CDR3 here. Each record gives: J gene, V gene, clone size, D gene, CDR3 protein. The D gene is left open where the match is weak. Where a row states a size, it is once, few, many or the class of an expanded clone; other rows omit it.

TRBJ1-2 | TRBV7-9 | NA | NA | ASSYSFGDGYT
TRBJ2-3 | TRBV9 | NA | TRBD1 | ASSATGQGRDTQY
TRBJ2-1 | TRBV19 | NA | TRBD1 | ASSITMRTGKRNEQF
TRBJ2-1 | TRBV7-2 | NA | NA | ASSLGVRREGF
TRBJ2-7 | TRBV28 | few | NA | ASSFMGVTDEQY
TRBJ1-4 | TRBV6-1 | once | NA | ASSDRWEKLF
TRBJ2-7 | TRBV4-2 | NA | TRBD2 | ASSQITSFGGLAVPTSYEQY
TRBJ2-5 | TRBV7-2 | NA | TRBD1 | ASSTRQGVLGTQY
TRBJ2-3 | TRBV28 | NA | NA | ASSLFRDTQY
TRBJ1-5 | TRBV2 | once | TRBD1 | ASSSDRGESGNQPQH
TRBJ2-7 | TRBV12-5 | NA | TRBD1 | ASGLITGGDYEQY